Below are 11 T cell receptor beta chains sequenced from a single sample in a study of blood T cell repertoires in COVID-19. Clones were sequenced by immunoSEQ multiplex PCR, and TCRdb holds only the in-frame ones, with some missing. The sample contains 110,000 or so clones, more than 70% of which appear only once. Sequencing used peripheral blood. These receptors were collected from a woman in her 70s who had recovered from COVID-19.

CDR3 in amino acids: CASSLSILAGATDTQYF. The CDR3 DNA reads TGTGCCAGCAGCTTAAGTATCCTAGCGGGAGCCACAGATACGCAGTATTTT. The V call is TRBV7-4, the J call TRBJ2-3; TRBD2 agrees at 10 bases. CDR1 is SGHVT and CDR2 is SQSDAQ in the germline V gene. V trimming: 2 bases; J trimming: 2 bases; junction bases outside the gene matches: 7. The CDR3 totals 17 residues.

The chain recombines TRBV7-9 with TRBJ2-7, with D maybe TRBD2 (6 bases). CDR3 length: 16 residues. In germline, CDR1 is SEHNR, CDR2 FQNEAQ (reference sequence). Trimming took 7 bases from V and 2 from J, leaving 21 bases between them. CDR3 residues: CASTLWGGGSTYEQYF. The CDR3 DNA reads TGTGCCAGCACCCTTTGGGGAGGAGGTTCAACCTACGAGCAGTACTTC. The variable domain in full, completed from reference TRBV7-9 and TRBJ2-7, reads DTGVSQNPRHKITKRGQNVTFRCDPISEHNRLYWYRQTLGQGPEFLTYFQNEAQLEKSRLLSDRFSAERPKGSFSTLEIQRTEQGDSAMYLCASTLWGGGSTYEQYFGPGTRLTVT.

V is TRBV18 and J is TRBJ2-3, with D hard to call. Trimming removed 3 bases at V and 3 bases at J, with 4 bases between. Germline assignment: CDR1 KGHSH and CDR2 LQKENI. The CDR3 spans 12 residues. As DNA, the CDR3 is TGTGCCAGCTCACCGGAGACAGATACGCAGTATTTT. As protein: CASSPETDTQYF.

The chain links TRBV5-1 to TRBJ1-1, with D possibly being TRBD1 (6 bases). This CDR3 is 13 amino acids long. The germline V gene has CDR1 SGHRS and CDR2 YFSETQ. The V and J ends lost 5 bases and 6 bases respectively, with 14 bases between them. The CDR3 spells CASSSGVGAEAFF. CDR3 DNA sequence: TGCGCCAGCAGTTCAGGGGTGGGGGCTGAAGCTTTCTTT.

The CDR3 nucleotides are TGTGCCAGCAGCCACCGGGACAGGGGACCCAATGAGCAGTTCTTC. Translating gives CASSHRDRGPNEQFF. The V call is TRBV5-6, the J call TRBJ2-1, with 10 bases matching TRBD1. The CDR3 is 15 residues long. Germline CDR1 reads SGHDT; CDR2 reads YYEEEE. The V and J ends lost 4 bases and 6 bases, in that order; junction bases with no gene match: 7.

This clone has only a few counts. The gene calls are TRBV5-8 and TRBJ2-1; 13 nucleotides line up with TRBD2. The CDR3 length is 16 residues. J was trimmed by 7 bases and V by 2 bases; bases with no gene match: 6. Germline V gene data show CDR1 as SGHTS and CDR2 as YDEGEE. The CDR3 bases are TGTGCCAGCAGCTTAATGGGACTAGCGGGATCTAATGAGCAGTTCTTC. It encodes CASSLMGLAGSNEQFF.

The genes are TRBV2 and TRBJ2-5, with TRBD1 matching 11 bases. The germline V gene has CDR1 SNHLY and CDR2 FYNNEI. The junction had 2 bases not matched to a gene; V was cut back by 6 bases and J by 2 bases. There are 14 residues in the CDR3. CDR3 residues: CASSRDRGQETQYF. CDR3 nucleotide sequence: TGTGCCAGCAGCCGGGACAGGGGGCAAGAGACCCAGTACTTC.

V usage is TRBV5-1 and J usage is TRBJ2-7, with D perhaps given as TRBD1 or TRBD2 (10 bases each). The CDR3 contains 18 residues. CDR1 and CDR2 from the germline V gene are SGHRS and YFSETQ. The ends were cut back, 4 bases at V and 3 bases at J, with 26 bases in the middle. The CDR3: CASSHRDRGQREGYEQYF. The CDR3 DNA is TGCGCCAGCAGCCACCGGGACAGGGGCCAGCGGGAGGGCTACGAGCAGTACTTC. The full variable domain, rest sourced from reference TRBV5-1 and TRBJ2-7, is KAGVTQTPRYLIKTRGQQVTLSCSPISGHRSVSWYQQTPGQGLQFLFEYFSETQRNKGNFPGRFSGRQFSNSRSEMNVSTLELGDSALYLCASSHRDRGQREGYEQYFGPGTRLTVT.

CDR3 region: CASNRDTDTQYF. In DNA, the CDR3 is TGCGCCAGCAACCGGGACACAGATACGCAGTATTTT. The V call is TRBV5-1, the J call TRBJ2-3, with D possibly matching TRBD2 (5 bases). Germline lookup yields CDR1 SGHRS and CDR2 YFSETQ. The CDR3 extends over 12 amino acids. The germline V and J ends were trimmed by 6 bases and 2 bases, with 7 bases remaining between them.

The J gene is TRBJ2-2, the V gene TRBV5-1; 14 nucleotides align to TRBD2. Germline CDR1 is SGHRS and CDR2 is YFSETQ. After removal of 0 bases from V and 3 bases from J, the junction contained 1 base not matched to a gene. This CDR3 is built from 17 residues. The CDR3 spells CASSLEGLAGDTGELFF. As DNA, the CDR3 is TGCGCCAGCAGCTTGGAGGGACTAGCGGGGGACACCGGGGAGCTGTTTTTT.

The rearrangement links TRBV28 to TRBJ2-3, with 9 bases that match TRBD1. V lost 2 bases and J lost 4; bases outside the gene matches: 7. There are 16 residues in the CDR3. Germline V CDR1 and CDR2: MDHEN, SYDVKM. CDR3 bases: TGTGCCAGCAGTTTAACCCCTGGGACAGGGCCAGATACGCAGTATTTT. Translation gives CASSLTPGTGPDTQYF.